The 21 T cell receptor beta chains below all came from one sample that was sequenced in a study of T cells after yellow fever vaccination. TCRdb used MiXCR to reprocess the 5' RACE reads, holding one entry per CDR3 protein. This repertoire shows 200,000 to 250,000 distinct CDR3 sequences, 3% to 4% found once; its top ten account for around 3.3%. The sample in question was CD4+ T cells sorted from PBMCs, obtained 10 days after the yellow fever booster vaccination. The receptors here all came from a young man who received the YFV17D yellow fever vaccine.

The chain employs TRBV5-1 and TRBJ2-2; D possibly uses TRBD1 or TRBD2 (5 bases each). V was pared by 8 bases and J by 4 bases, with 15 bases between. Germline loops: CDR1 SGHRS, CDR2 YFSETQ. There are 14 residues in the CDR3. The CDR3 DNA is TGCGCCAGTACCCAAGGGACGGGCACCGGGGAGCTGTTTTTT. It is translated as CASTQGTGTGELFF.

V gene TRBV6-2 or TRBV6-3 combines with J gene TRBJ2-7, with 13 nucleotides matching TRBD2. The CDR3 spans 15 residues. V trimming: 7 bases; J trimming: 6 bases; junction bases outside the gene matches: 9. CDR1 is MNHEY and CDR2 is SVGEGT in the germline V gene. CDR3 coding DNA: TGTGCCAGCATTAAATTCGGGACTAGCGGGATCGAGCAGTACTTC. Translating it yields CASIKFGTSGIEQYF.

The CDR3 nucleotides read TGTGCCTCGGGGGGGACAGGGGGCTGGATGAACACTGAAGCTTTCTTT. The encoded protein is CASGGTGGWMNTEAFF. V gene TRBV12-3 or TRBV12-4 combines with J gene TRBJ1-1; TRBD1 matches 12 bases. This CDR3 region has 16 residues. With 11 bases clipped from V and 0 bases from J, the junction kept 10 bases outside the gene matches.

This clonotype was detected many times. The rearrangement joins TRBV7-2 to TRBJ2-1, with D perhaps TRBD1 (6 bases). The CDR3 covers 16 residues. Germline-derived CDR1 and CDR2 are SGHTA and FQGNSA. Trimming took off 5 bases at V and 2 bases at J, with 16 bases between the two ends. The CDR3 protein is CASSPTGTRAYNEQFF. CDR3 nucleotide sequence: TGTGCCAGCAGCCCGACCGGGACACGCGCCTACAATGAGCAGTTCTTC.

This clonotype was observed a few times. V and J are TRBV11-3 and TRBJ2-2, with a weak D call TRBD2 (5 bases). This CDR3 region has 13 residues. V was cut by 3 bases and J by 7 bases, with 9 bases left in between. Germline CDR1 reads SGHNT; CDR2 reads YENEEA. The CDR3 protein is CASSFGLDGELFF. CDR3 in DNA: TGTGCCAGCAGCTTCGGACTGGACGGGGAGCTGTTTTTT.

The sample holds many counts of this clonotype. The chain uses TRBV5-1 and TRBJ2-3, with 8 positions matching TRBD1. The germline V gene encodes CDR1 SGHRS and CDR2 YFSETQ. V lost 0 bases, J lost 6 bases, and 3 bases stayed unmatched. The CDR3 covers 14 residues. The CDR3 DNA sequence: TGCGCCAGCAGCTTGGACAGGGGGAAGGATACGCAGTATTTT. Translated, it gives CASSLDRGKDTQYF. Using reference TRBV5-1 and TRBJ2-3 for the parts outside the CDR3, the full variable domain is KAGVTQTPRYLIKTRGQQVTLSCSPISGHRSVSWYQQTPGQGLQFLFEYFSETQRNKGNFPGRFSGRQFSNSRSEMNVSTLELGDSALYLCASSLDRGKDTQYFGPGTRLTVL.

The chain has TRBV15 and TRBJ1-4; a possible D gene is TRBD1 (6 bases). The CDR3 runs to 15 residues. CDR1 and CDR2 from the germline V gene are LNHNV and YYDKDF (reference sequence). V was pared by 0 bases and J by 8 bases, with 13 bases between. DNA of the CDR3: TGTGCCACCAGCAGAGATCCACAGGGAGAAGAAAAACTGTTTTTT. This translates into CATSRDPQGEEKLFF.

This clonotype showed up just a few times. V is TRBV12-3 or TRBV12-4 and J is TRBJ2-1; a possible D gene is TRBD1 (6 bases). The V gene lost 6 bases and the J gene lost 7 bases, with 10 bases spanning the gap. This CDR3 has 12 residues. CDR3 sequence: CASRLRGNEQFF. Here the CDR3 DNA reads TGTGCCAGCAGACTGAGGGGGAATGAGCAGTTCTTC.

This clonotype was seen repeatedly, ten times or more. This rearrangement joins TRBV5-1 to TRBJ1-3, with D unresolved. CDR1 SGHRS and CDR2 YFSETQ come from the germline V gene. Trimming took 0 bases from V and 2 from J, leaving 3 bases between them. The length of the CDR3 is 13 residues. DNA for the CDR3: TGCGCCAGCAGCTTGGGGGCTGGAAACACCATATATTTT. It encodes CASSLGAGNTIYF.

This clonotype was detected many times. This chain links TRBV18 with TRBJ1-6; 8 nucleotides agree with TRBD1. The CDR3 loop spans 15 amino acids. V gave up 2 bases and J gave up 7 bases; unmatched junction bases: 4. From germline, CDR1 is KGHSH and CDR2 LQKENI. CDR3 loop: CASSPGGQENSPLHF. CDR3 DNA: TGTGCCAGCTCACCAGGGGGACAGGAAAATTCACCCCTCCACTTT.

This clonotype was seen many times. This chain joins TRBV24-1 and TRBJ2-3; 8 bases line up with TRBD1. The CDR3 is made up of 17 amino acids. The trim removed 5 bases at V and 3 bases at J, leaving 12 bases unmatched. CDR1 is KGHDR, CDR2 SFDVKD, per germline. CDR3 protein: CATSGGQGAIGTDTQYF. CDR3 DNA: TGTGCCACCAGTGGCGGGCAGGGGGCCATCGGAACAGATACGCAGTATTTT.

This clonotype was seen at least ten times. This CDR3 is CSVEGTGNTIYF. CDR3 nucleotides: TGCAGCGTTGAGGGGACTGGAAACACCATATATTTT. The genes are TRBV29-1 and TRBJ1-3; no clear D. V dropped 3 bases and J dropped 2 bases, with 5 bases sitting between them. The CDR3 extends over 12 amino acids. Germline V gene sequence: CDR1 SQVTM, CDR2 ANQGSEA.

In this sample, this clonotype turned up a few times. The genes are TRBV7-2 and TRBJ1-5, with D hard to call. Per germline, CDR1 SGHTA and CDR2 FQGNSA. The CDR3 is made up of 15 amino acids. V lost 1 base and J 7 bases, leaving 14 bases between the germline ends. CDR3 nucleotide sequence: TGTGCCAGCAGCTTAGGCTTAACCCCTCGGCAGCCCCAGCATTTT. This sequence encodes CASSLGLTPRQPQHF.

V is TRBV15 and J is TRBJ2-1, with D unresolved. The CDR3 loop spans 12 amino acids. Germline V CDR1 and CDR2: LNHNV, YYDKDF (reference sequence). Between the trimmed V and J ends, which lost 0 bases and 6 bases, there was a span of 3 bases. The CDR3 sequence is CATSRDFNEQFF. Here the CDR3 DNA reads TGTGCCACCAGCAGAGATTTCAATGAGCAGTTCTTC.

The chain links TRBV4-1 to TRBJ1-5; D is undetermined. Germline V lookup: CDR1 MGHRA, CDR2 YSYEKL. Trimming pared 4 bases from V and 3 bases from J, leaving 10 bases between. The CDR3 consists of 14 residues. CDR3: CASSRLGLNQPQHF. The CDR3 DNA reads as TGCGCCAGCAGCCGATTAGGCCTCAATCAGCCCCAGCATTTT.

A few counts support this clonotype. The V gene is TRBV20-1, the J gene TRBJ2-1; TRBD2 is a possible D gene (5 bases). This CDR3 has 15 residues. Germline CDR1 reads DFQATT; CDR2 reads SNEGSKA (reference sequence). The V end lost 4 bases, the J end lost 0 bases, and 13 bases lay between the germline ends. The CDR3 sequence: CSATTTGSSYNEQFF. CDR3 DNA sequence: TGCAGTGCTACCACGACTGGGAGCTCCTACAATGAGCAGTTCTTC.

Many counts were recorded for this clonotype. This chain connects TRBV24-1 to TRBJ2-1; D perhaps matches TRBD2 (5 bases). Germline values: CDR1 KGHDR, CDR2 SFDVKD. The CDR3 is 16 residues long. Between the trimmed V and J ends, which lost 3 bases and 2 bases, there was a span of 13 bases. The CDR3 sequence: CATSDIAGSTYNEQFF. CDR3 coding DNA: TGTGCCACCAGTGATATTGCGGGTAGCACCTACAATGAGCAGTTCTTC.

The chain is built from TRBV12-3 or TRBV12-4 and TRBJ1-2; 9 nucleotides agree with TRBD1. V dropped 3 bases and J dropped 1; count of bases not matched to a gene: 3. The CDR3 runs to 15 residues. Written as DNA, the CDR3 is TGTGCCAGCAGTTTCGACAGGGGGGGTAACTATGGCTACACCTTC. It is translated as CASSFDRGGNYGYTF.

DNA of the CDR3: TGTGCCAGCAGAATGACGGGTGTGGATACGCAGTATTTT. Translation gives CASRMTGVDTQYF. The chain couples TRBV28 to TRBJ2-3; D ambiguous. V was shortened by 6 bases and J by 6 bases, with 13 bases between the two germline ends. The CDR3 runs 13 residues. Germline V gene sequence: CDR1 MDHEN, CDR2 SYDVKM. The variable domain in full, with the rest retrieved from reference TRBV28 and TRBJ2-3, is DVKVTQSSRYLVKRTGEKVFLECVQDMDHENMFWYRQDPGLGLRLIYFSYDVKMKEKGDIPEGYSVSREKKERFSLILESASTNQTSMYLCASRMTGVDTQYFGPGTRLTVL.

This clonotype was counted a few times. The chain couples TRBV5-1 to TRBJ2-3, with 7 bases lining up with TRBD1. Germline lookup yields CDR1 SGHRS and CDR2 YFSETQ. The V gene end was trimmed by 1 base and the J gene end by 0 bases; junction bases not matched to a gene: 5. The CDR3 covers 16 residues. The chain's CDR3 is CASSLTRQGSTDTQYF. As DNA, the CDR3 is TGCGCCAGCAGCTTGACTCGACAGGGTAGCACAGATACGCAGTATTTT.

This clonotype was picked up a small number of times. The chain has TRBV4-3 and TRBJ1-5; no reliable D call. This CDR3 has 15 residues. Germline V CDR1 and CDR2: LGHNA, YSLEER. V shed 0 bases and J shed 3 bases, with 9 bases lying between them. The CDR3 sequence: CASSQDSTNNQPQHF. CDR3 bases: TGCGCCAGCAGCCAAGATTCGACAAACAATCAGCCCCAGCATTTT.